A single sample gave rise to the 29 T cell receptor beta chains below, sequenced in a study of T cells in Graves' hyperthyroidism and ophthalmopathy. The TCR beta CDR3 regions underwent amplification using RNA transcripts as the source. The primer set for the first-round RT-PCR of the TCR CDR3 was HTBI. TCRdb re-called the multiplex PCR reads through MiXCR, storing one row per CDR3 protein. The profile shows about 420,000 distinct CDR3 sequences, around 14% of them singletons. The source material was blood. These TCRs come from a woman aged 18-29 years with Graves' hyperthyroidism.

This clonotype was counted at least ten times. The rearrangement uses TRBV2 and TRBJ2-7; 9 bases align to TRBD2. The V and J ends lost 4 bases and 1 base, in that order; junction bases with no gene match: 2. The CDR3 has 14 residues. Per the germline V gene, CDR1 is SNHLY and CDR2 is FYNNEI. CDR3 bases: TGTGCCAGCAGTGCTAGCGGGACGTCCTACGAGCAGTACTTC. Translation: CASSASGTSYEQYF.

This clonotype came up many times. The DNA for the CDR3 is TGTGCCAGCAGCTTTATGTCCGGTTACGAGCAGTACTTC. Its translation: CASSFMSGYEQYF. The chain joins TRBV7-9 to TRBJ2-7; D is unresolved. Germline values: CDR1 SEHNR, CDR2 FQNEAQ (reference sequence). V lost 3 bases, J lost 4 bases, and 10 bases lay in between. This CDR3 is built from 13 residues.

The chain is built from TRBV24-1 and TRBJ2-1; D remains ambiguous. This CDR3 is built from 13 residues. Trimming took 8 bases from V and 2 from J, leaving 9 bases between them. CDR1 and CDR2 from the germline V gene are KGHDR and SFDVKD. CDR3 sequence (DNA): TGTGCCACCACCGAAGGGCCCTACAATGAGCAGTTCTTC. It translates to CATTEGPYNEQFF.

This clonotype has a count of ten or more. V and J are TRBV18 and TRBJ2-3; no reliable D call. The CDR3 contains 16 residues. The V gene's germline CDR1 is KGHSH and CDR2 LQKENI. V was trimmed by 4 bases and J by 4 bases, leaving 18 bases between them. As DNA, the CDR3 is TGTGCCAGCTCACAGACCAAACAAACGGCAGCAGATACGCAGTATTTT. Translated, it gives CASSQTKQTAADTQYF.

This clonotype was observed at least ten times. The CDR3 nucleotides are TGCAGTGCTAGAGATGATGTGGTTGGGGAGACCCAGTACTTC. Its protein product is CSARDDVVGETQYF. The chain is built from TRBV20-1 and TRBJ2-5; D gene uncertain. From germline, CDR1 is DFQATT and CDR2 SNEGSKA (reference sequence). The CDR3 totals 14 residues. V dropped 0 bases and J dropped 5 bases, with 13 bases sitting between them.

Only a few counts were recorded for this clonotype. The V call is TRBV28, the J call TRBJ2-5; D is possibly TRBD1 or TRBD2 (6 bases each). Germline lookup yields CDR1 MDHEN and CDR2 SYDVKM. V was cut by 3 bases and J by 2 bases, with 13 bases left in between. The CDR3 is 15 residues long. CDR3: CASSLEGVEQETQYF. The CDR3 coding sequence is TGTGCCAGCAGTTTGGAGGGGGTCGAGCAAGAGACCCAGTACTTC. The full variable domain, with the rest looked up from reference TRBV28 and TRBJ2-5, is DVKVTQSSRYLVKRTGEKVFLECVQDMDHENMFWYRQDPGLGLRLIYFSYDVKMKEKGDIPEGYSVSREKKERFSLILESASTNQTSMYLCASSLEGVEQETQYFGPGTRLLVL.

This clonotype was recorded at least ten times. This chain uses TRBV6-1 with TRBJ1-5; D is possibly TRBD1 (5 bases). Germline V gene sequence: CDR1 MNHNS, CDR2 SASEGT. The length of the CDR3 is 17 residues. The V end was cut by 6 bases, the J end by 0 bases, with 18 bases between. CDR3 loop: CASSPLRGGNSNQPQHF. For the CDR3, the DNA is TGTGCCAGCAGCCCCTTGAGGGGTGGGAATAGCAATCAGCCCCAGCATTTT.

V is TRBV19 and J is TRBJ1-5; 7 nucleotides line up with TRBD1. Germline V gene data show CDR1 as LNHDA and CDR2 as SQIVND (reference sequence). This CDR3 is 15 amino acids long. Losses at the gene ends were 3 bases for V and 6 bases for J; bases not matched to a gene: 8. CDR3 amino acids: CASSMGRGGGQPQHF. CDR3 bases: TGTGCCAGTAGTATGGGCAGGGGGGGTGGTCAGCCCCAGCATTTT.

In the case of this clonotype: This may be a read error: a much more frequent sequence differs by one nucleotide. This rearrangement joins TRBV2 to TRBJ2-1, with 16 bases aligning to TRBD2. This CDR3 has 16 amino acids. From germline, CDR1 is SNHLY and CDR2 FYNNEI. J gave up 11 bases and V 6 bases, and 10 bases lay outside the gene matches. CDR3 DNA: TGTGCCAGCAGGAGGGGGACTAGCGGGGGGGACCATAAGCAGTTCTTC. Translating it yields CASRRGTSGGDHKQFF.

The CDR3 reads CASRGLPTNYGYTF. The DNA for the CDR3 is TGCGCCAGCAGGGGTCTCCCCACTAACTATGGCTACACCTTC. This chain connects TRBV5-1 to TRBJ1-2; D is unresolved. Deletions cut 5 bases from V and 0 bases from J, with 11 bases between. In germline, CDR1 is SGHRS, CDR2 YFSETQ. The CDR3 loop spans 14 amino acids.

As concerns this clonotype: Given a much more abundant clone one base away, this may be a read error. V gene TRBV3-1 combines with J gene TRBJ2-5; 7 bases agree with TRBD1. Trimming cost V 4 bases and J 1 base; bases outside gene matches: 9. This CDR3 has 16 residues. In germline, CDR1 is LGHDT, CDR2 YNNKEL (reference sequence). The CDR3 sequence: CASSRKTGTTQETQYF. CDR3 nucleotide sequence: TGTGCCAGCAGCCGGAAGACAGGGACAACCCAAGAGACCCAGTACTTC.

This clonotype was picked up many times. V gene TRBV6-1 combines with J gene TRBJ1-3; 10 positions agree with TRBD1. Germline CDR1 is MNHNS and CDR2 is SASEGT. This CDR3 region has 15 residues. The trim removed 5 bases at V and 3 bases at J, leaving 4 bases unmatched. In nucleotides, the CDR3 is TGTGCCAGCAGTCCAGGACAGGGGGGTGGAAACACCATATATTTT. Translation: CASSPGQGGGNTIYF.

The chain joins TRBV7-9 to TRBJ1-5, with TRBD1 as a possible D gene (6 bases). Per germline, CDR1 SEHNR and CDR2 FQNEAQ (reference sequence). Trimming removed 4 bases at V and 2 bases at J, with 15 bases between. The CDR3 extends over 16 amino acids. This CDR3 reads CASSSPEGGGNQPQHF. CDR3 nucleotide sequence: TGTGCCAGCAGCTCCCCAGAGGGGGGAGGCAATCAGCCCCAGCATTTT.

This clonotype was detected a few times. This chain links TRBV20-1 with TRBJ2-3, with D perhaps matching TRBD2 (6 bases). The CDR3 consists of 13 residues. Trimming pared 7 bases from V and 5 bases from J, leaving 16 bases between. Germline lookup yields CDR1 DFQATT and CDR2 SNEGSKA (reference sequence). CDR3: CSGIAVPGDTQYF. CDR3 sequence (DNA): TGCAGTGGCATAGCGGTACCGGGAGATACGCAGTATTTT.

This clonotype was seen ten or more times. V usage is TRBV7-8 and J usage is TRBJ1-6, with a possible D match to TRBD1 (5 bases). The germline V and J ends were trimmed by 3 bases and 5 bases, with 11 bases remaining between them. Germline lookup yields CDR1 SGHVS and CDR2 FQNEAQ. This CDR3 spans 15 amino acids. CDR3 amino acids: CASSFSGTDNSPLHF. In DNA form, the CDR3 reads TGTGCCAGCAGCTTCTCCGGGACCGATAATTCACCCCTCCACTTT.

This clonotype was seen just once. This sequence joins TRBV5-1 and TRBJ2-1, with D maybe TRBD1 (6 bases). With 5 bases removed from V and 7 bases from J, the gap between germline ends came to 16 bases. The CDR3 contains 14 residues. The germline CDR1 and CDR2 sequences are SGHRS and YFSETQ. The CDR3 region is CASSTFQGSNEQFF. DNA for the CDR3: TGCGCCAGCAGTACTTTTCAGGGGTCAAATGAGCAGTTCTTC.

The CDR3 DNA follows: TGTGCCAGCTCCCCCACGCGGGGTAGCCAAGAGACCCAGTACTTC. As protein: CASSPTRGSQETQYF. The rearrangement uses TRBV18 and TRBJ2-5; tentative D call: TRBD2 (6 bases). V shed 6 bases and J shed 1 base, with 15 bases lying between them. This CDR3 comprises 15 residues. The germline gives CDR1 KGHSH, CDR2 LQKENI.

The chain joins TRBV29-1 to TRBJ2-1; 7 nucleotides match TRBD1. The trim removed 8 bases at V and 5 bases at J, leaving 6 bases unmatched. The V gene's germline CDR1 is SQVTM and CDR2 ANQGSEA. There are 12 residues in the CDR3. CDR3: CSFGQEDNEQFF. DNA for the CDR3: TGCAGCTTTGGACAGGAGGACAATGAGCAGTTCTTC.

This clonotype was found many times. This chain uses TRBV3-1 with TRBJ2-5, with D possibly matching TRBD2 (5 bases). Per germline, CDR1 LGHDT and CDR2 YNNKEL (reference sequence). The CDR3 runs to 13 residues. The V end lost 1 base, the J end lost 7 bases, and 10 bases lay between the germline ends. This CDR3 is CASSQGLEGTQYF. In DNA, the CDR3 is TGTGCCAGCAGCCAAGGTCTAGAGGGGACCCAGTACTTC.

V gene TRBV20-1 combines with J gene TRBJ1-3; the D gene is possibly TRBD1 (5 bases). The CDR3 length is 14 residues. V lost 5 bases and J lost 0, with 11 bases in between. Germline V lookup: CDR1 DFQATT, CDR2 SNEGSKA (reference sequence). CDR3 sequence reads: CSASRQGSGNTIYF. For the CDR3, the DNA is TGCAGTGCTTCCCGGCAGGGCTCTGGAAACACCATATATTTT.

There are a few counts of this clonotype. A much bigger clone sits one base away, suggesting this may be a read error. This chain joins TRBV2 and TRBJ2-6, with D perhaps matching TRBD1 or TRBD2 (5 bases each). Germline V CDR1 and CDR2: SNHLY, FYNNEI. V was pared by 3 bases and J by 9 bases, with 18 bases between. The CDR3 has 16 amino acids. In nucleotides, the CDR3 is TGTGCCAGCAGTGAGGGACGGTTCTCTGGTGTCAACGTCCTGACTTTC. It encodes CASSEGRFSGVNVLTF.

In this sample, this clonotype turned up many times. This chain links TRBV6-2 or TRBV6-3 with TRBJ2-1; TRBD1 matches at 9 bases. Trimming removed 4 bases from V and 3 bases from J; junction bases left unmatched: 10. The CDR3 sequence is 17 residues long. CDR1 and CDR2 (germline): MNHEY, SVGEGT. The CDR3 sequence is CASSSKTGTGIYNEQFF. The CDR3 coding sequence is TGTGCCAGCAGTTCGAAAACCGGGACAGGGATCTACAATGAGCAGTTCTTC.

There are a few counts of this clonotype. This may be a read error: a much more frequent sequence differs by one nucleotide. The rearrangement links TRBV10-3 to TRBJ2-7, with TRBD1 matching 9 bases. Germline values: CDR1 ENHRY, CDR2 SYGVKD. CDR3 length equals 14 residues. The CDR3 DNA is TGTGCCACCAGTGAAGGGACAGGGACCTACGAGCAGTACTTC. Protein: CATSEGTGTYEQYF.

This chain links TRBV3-1 with TRBJ2-7, with 7 bases aligning to TRBD1. Germline CDR1 is LGHDT and CDR2 is YNNKEL (reference sequence). This CDR3 comprises 11 residues. The J segment lost 5 bases and the V segment lost 6 bases, leaving 1 base of the junction unmatched. The CDR3, as DNA: TGTGCCAGCAGGCAGGGGGACGAGCAGTACTTC. This encodes CASRQGDEQYF.

This clonotype has a handful of counts. V is TRBV19 and J is TRBJ2-1; 9 bases align to TRBD2. J gave up 8 bases and V 7 bases, and 15 bases lay outside the gene matches. Germline loops: CDR1 LNHDA, CDR2 SQIVND (reference sequence). The CDR3 length is 16 residues. The DNA of the CDR3 is TGTGCCAGTAATCAGGGAGCGGGGGGTCCTCCCTATGAGCAGTTCTTC. It is translated as CASNQGAGGPPYEQFF.

The chain couples TRBV11-2 to TRBJ2-7; TRBD1 agrees at 9 bases. The V and J ends lost 2 bases and 0 bases, in that order; junction bases with no gene match: 8. From germline, CDR1 is SGHAT and CDR2 FQNNGV. The CDR3 contains 17 residues. DNA for the CDR3: TGTGCCAGCAGCTTAATGCCGGACAGGGGCTTCTCCTACGAGCAGTACTTC. Protein sequence: CASSLMPDRGFSYEQYF.

This clonotype was detected many times. The rearrangement joins TRBV2 to TRBJ1-2; no reliable D call. CDR3 length: 12 residues. The germline V gene encodes CDR1 SNHLY and CDR2 FYNNEI. The V and J ends lost 1 base and 9 bases respectively, with 9 bases between them. Here the CDR3 DNA reads TGTGCCAGCAGTGAAGGTGAAATCAGCTACACCTTC. Protein: CASSEGEISYTF. The full variable domain, rest sourced from reference TRBV2 and TRBJ1-2, is EPEVTQTPSHQVTQMGQEVILRCVPISNHLYFYWYRQILGQKVEFLVSFYNNEISEKSEIFDDQFSVERPDGSNFTLKIRSTKLEDSAMYFCASSEGEISYTFGSGTRLTVV.

This clonotype was seen repeatedly, ten times or more. The V and J genes are TRBV30 and TRBJ1-2; D may be TRBD1 (5 bases). The CDR3 has 13 residues. CDR1 and CDR2 from the germline V gene are GTSNPN and SVGIG (reference sequence). V shed 0 bases and J shed 5 bases, with 10 bases lying between them. This CDR3 reads CAWSVVTAYGYTF. The DNA for the CDR3 is TGTGCCTGGAGTGTTGTGACAGCATATGGCTACACCTTC.

This chain links TRBV12-3 or TRBV12-4 with TRBJ1-6; 9 bases agree with TRBD1. The CDR3 has 15 residues. Germline trimming cut 3 bases from V and 9 bases from J; bases unmatched to any gene: 6. CDR3 nucleotides: TGTGCCAGCAGTTTTCAGGGACAGGGTCGTTCACCCCTCCACTTT. Translation: CASSFQGQGRSPLHF.